Presented here are 14 T cell receptor beta chains from one specimen sequenced in a study of blood T cell repertoires in COVID-19. Assay used: immunoSEQ multiplex PCR; TCRdb lists only in-frame clones, some missing. The sample comprises about 92,000 clones, less than 85% of which are singletons, and roughly 8.6% rests with the top ten. Sequencing was done on a sample of peripheral blood. The receptor set was obtained from a man aged 50-59 years who had recovered from COVID-19.

This clone was seen more than once but under ten times. The rearrangement links TRBV5-4 to TRBJ1-4; D possibly corresponds to TRBD1 (5 bases). There are 14 residues in the CDR3. V lost 3 bases and J lost 8, with 14 bases in between. The germline CDR1 and CDR2 sequences are SGHNT and YYREEE (reference sequence). The chain's CDR3 is CASSSPGGGEKLFF. DNA of the CDR3: TGTGCCAGCAGCTCCCCGGGGGGAGGGGAAAAACTGTTTTTT.

This chain connects TRBV24-1 to TRBJ1-2; the D gene is possibly TRBD1 (5 bases). Trimming took 5 bases from V and 4 from J, leaving 10 bases between them. Germline-derived CDR1 and CDR2 are KGHDR and SFDVKD. The CDR3 has 13 amino acids. CDR3 in DNA: TGTGCCACCAGTGGTCGGGGGGGCTATGGCTACACCTTC. This translates into CATSGRGGYGYTF.

The CDR3 DNA sequence: TGTGCCAGCAGTGAAACAGGGGGAAATGAAAAACTGTTTTTT. As protein: CASSETGGNEKLFF. The chain couples TRBV2 to TRBJ1-4; TRBD1 matches 8 bases. Germline CDR1 reads SNHLY; CDR2 reads FYNNEI. The CDR3 is made up of 14 amino acids. V lost 2 bases and J lost 5; bases outside the gene matches: 1.

The chain links TRBV5-1 to TRBJ2-7, with 7 bases matching TRBD1. This CDR3 region has 15 residues. V gave up 3 bases and J gave up 0 bases; unmatched junction bases: 6. Germline V lookup: CDR1 SGHRS, CDR2 YFSETQ. In DNA, the CDR3 is TGCGCCAGCAGCTGGGGACAGCGGTCCTCCTACGAGCAGTACTTC. Translated: CASSWGQRSSYEQYF. Combining the CDR3 with reference TRBV5-1 and TRBJ2-7 gives the whole variable domain KAGVTQTPRYLIKTRGQQVTLSCSPISGHRSVSWYQQTPGQGLQFLFEYFSETQRNKGNFPGRFSGRQFSNSRSEMNVSTLELGDSALYLCASSWGQRSSYEQYFGPGTRLTVT.

This chain joins TRBV24-1 and TRBJ1-2; tentative D call: TRBD1 (5 bases). CDR1 KGHDR and CDR2 SFDVKD come from the germline V gene. V was pared by 7 bases and J by 7 bases, with 12 bases between. The CDR3 is made up of 12 amino acids. For the CDR3, the DNA is TGTGCCACCAGGGGACTTGGGGGTGGCTACACCTTC. Translation: CATRGLGGGYTF.

Worth noting for this clone: In the same sample, other DNA sequences code for this CDR3. The J gene is TRBJ1-2, the V gene TRBV4-2; 7 nucleotides line up with TRBD1. In germline, CDR1 is LGHNA, CDR2 YNFKEQ. The trim removed 0 bases at V and 5 bases at J, leaving 3 bases unmatched. The CDR3 is 14 amino acids. CDR3 sequence reads: CASSQDRGDYGYTF. CDR3 nucleotides: TGTGCCAGCAGCCAAGACAGGGGGGATTATGGCTACACCTTC.

The chain combines TRBV7-6 with TRBJ1-5, with D unclear. The CDR3 length is 15 residues. Germline V gives CDR1 SGHVS, CDR2 FNYEAQ. With 1 base removed from V and 1 base from J, the gap between germline ends came to 8 bases. In DNA form, the CDR3 reads TGTGCCAGCAGCTTAGGAGGTGAAAGCAATCAGCCCCAGCATTTT. Its translation is CASSLGGESNQPQHF.

The chain joins TRBV3-1 (or the pseudogene TRBV3-2) to TRBJ1-1; D unresolved. CDR3 length equals 12 residues. The V gene's germline CDR1 is LGHDT and CDR2 YNNKEL (reference sequence). V lost 4 bases and J lost 4, with 7 bases in between. The CDR3, as DNA: TGTGCCAGCAGCCTTCGGGGCACTGAAGCTTTCTTT. This codes for CASSLRGTEAFF.

V and J are TRBV2 and TRBJ2-4, with 8 bases lining up with TRBD1. In germline, CDR1 is SNHLY, CDR2 FYNNEI. The length of the CDR3 is 14 residues. Germline trimming cut 4 bases from V and 7 bases from J; bases unmatched to any gene: 6. CDR3 loop: CASSVGGQVNIQYF. The CDR3 DNA is TGTGCCAGCAGTGTTGGGGGACAGGTTAACATTCAGTACTTC.

The CDR3 reads CASKGTGHGYTF. DNA of the CDR3: TGTGCCAGTAAGGGGACAGGGCATGGCTACACCTTC. The chain has TRBV19 and TRBJ1-2; 9 bases are a match to TRBD1. The germline gives CDR1 LNHDA, CDR2 SQIVND (reference sequence). The CDR3 runs to 12 residues. V was pared by 7 bases and J by 6 bases, with 3 bases of the junction left unmatched.

The rearrangement links TRBV6-6 to TRBJ1-1, with TRBD1 as a possible D gene (6 bases). This CDR3 is built from 15 residues. The germline V gene encodes CDR1 MNHNY and CDR2 SVGAGI (reference sequence). Trimming took 5 bases from V and 1 from J, leaving 14 bases between them. CDR3 DNA: TGTGCCAGCAGTCCGACTCGGGGACAGAACACTGAAGCTTTCTTT. It is translated as CASSPTRGQNTEAFF.

Only a few counts were recorded for this clone. The DNA of the CDR3 is TGTGCCAGCAGTGAAGGTTTAGGAGTGTATAGCAATCAGCCCCAGCATTTT. Translating it yields CASSEGLGVYSNQPQHF. The chain combines TRBV6-1 with TRBJ1-5; D not certain. The CDR3 loop spans 17 amino acids. V gave up 1 base and J gave up 0 bases, with 13 bases separating them. The germline V gene has CDR1 MNHNS and CDR2 SASEGT.

The genes are TRBV6-4 and TRBJ1-2; 8 nucleotides align to TRBD1. This CDR3 contains 11 residues. Germline lookup yields CDR1 MRHNA and CDR2 SNTAGT. The J segment lost 12 bases and the V segment lost 6 bases, leaving 6 bases of the junction unmatched. Here the CDR3 DNA reads TGTGCCAGCAGGTTAAGGACAGGGCACACCTTC. Residues: CASRLRTGHTF.

The rearrangement joins TRBV12-3 or TRBV12-4 to TRBJ2-5; weak D call: TRBD1 (6 bases). V lost 8 bases and J 4 bases, leaving 14 bases between the germline ends. This CDR3 has 13 amino acids. The CDR3 bases are TGTGCCAGCTCCAGGGGTTTCCCAGAGACCCAGTACTTC. The encoded protein is CASSRGFPETQYF.